This T cell receptor beta chain came from a study of OX40 agonist ivuxolimab in advanced cancers. Study conclusions and caveats: The expanded peripheral T cells' antigen specificity was not determined.

As to this clone: Its antigen is unidentified.

Germline CDR1 LNHDA, CDR2 SQIVND (reference sequence). V lost 10 bases to trimming and J lost 6 bases; unmatched junction nucleotides: 8. This CDR3 is built from 14 residues. The data were produced by immunoSEQ multiplex PCR, yet TCRdb's version contains in-frame clones alone and is incomplete. The sample includes 75,000 or so clones, around four fifths of them seen just once. This TCR was sampled from an adult with an advanced solid tumor such as melanoma, head and neck, liver or kidney cancer. The V call is TRBV19, the J call TRBJ2-2, with TRBD2 matching over 10 bases. Here the sequenced sample was CD4+ or CD8+ T cells sorted from blood, taken in a trial of the OX40 agonist ivuxolimab. The chain's CDR3 is CAISRGLAAGELFF. Here the CDR3 DNA reads TGTGCCATAAGTCGTGGACTAGCGGCCGGGGAGCTGTTTTTT.